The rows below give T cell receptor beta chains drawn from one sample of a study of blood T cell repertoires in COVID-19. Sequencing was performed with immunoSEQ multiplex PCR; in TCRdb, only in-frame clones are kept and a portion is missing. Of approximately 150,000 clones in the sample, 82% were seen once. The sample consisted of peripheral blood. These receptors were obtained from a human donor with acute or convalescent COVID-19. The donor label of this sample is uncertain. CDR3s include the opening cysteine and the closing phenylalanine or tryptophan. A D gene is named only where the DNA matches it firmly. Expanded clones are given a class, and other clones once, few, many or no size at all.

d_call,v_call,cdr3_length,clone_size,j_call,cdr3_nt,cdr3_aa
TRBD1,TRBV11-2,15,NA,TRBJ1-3,TGTGCCAGCAGCGCCGGGACAGTCTCTGGAAACACCATATATTTT,CASSAGTVSGNTIYF
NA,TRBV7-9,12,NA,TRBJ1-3,TGTGCCAGCAGCTTACAGGTCCACACCATATATTTT,CASSLQVHTIYF
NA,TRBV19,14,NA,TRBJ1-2,TGTGCCAGTAGTATCCAAGCCCAGGTCTATGGCTACACCTTC,CASSIQAQVYGYTF
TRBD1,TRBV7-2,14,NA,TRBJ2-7,TGTGCCAGCAGCTTGGAAGGACAGGTTGGGGAGCAGTACTTC,CASSLEGQVGEQYF
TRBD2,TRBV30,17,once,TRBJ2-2,TGTGCCTGGACCTTCGGGACTAGCGGGGGCATCAGCGGGGAGCTGTTTTTT,CAWTFGTSGGISGELFF
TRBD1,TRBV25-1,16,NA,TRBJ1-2,TGTGCCAGCAGTGAATGGGGGGGACAGGGGGTCTATGGCTACACCTTC,CASSEWGGQGVYGYTF
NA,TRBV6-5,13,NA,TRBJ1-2,TGTGCCAGCAGACAAGACAGTTTATCAGGCTACACCTTC,CASRQDSLSGYTF
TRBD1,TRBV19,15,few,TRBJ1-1,TGTGCCAGTAGTATAGCCCAGGGGGCCGGGACTGAAGCTTTCTTT,CASSIAQGAGTEAFF
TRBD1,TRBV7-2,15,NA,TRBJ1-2,TGTGCCAGCAGCTTAGCGGGGACAGGGGCTCATGGCTACACCTTC,CASSLAGTGAHGYTF
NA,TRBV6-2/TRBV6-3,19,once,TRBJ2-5,TGTGCCAGCAGTTACTCGAGTAGGTGGGGCCAGGGGCCCCAAGAGACCCAGTACTTC,CASSYSSRWGQGPQETQYF
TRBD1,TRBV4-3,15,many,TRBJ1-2,TGCGCCAGCAGCCAAGATGAGACAGGGACCTATGGCTACACCTTC,CASSQDETGTYGYTF
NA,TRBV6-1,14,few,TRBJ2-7,TGTGCCAGCAGTGATGTGGCAGACTCCTACGAGCAGTACTTC,CASSDVADSYEQYF
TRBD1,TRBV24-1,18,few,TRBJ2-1,TGTGCCACCAGTGCCCTGGGGTCCGACAGGGGTTCTTACAATGAGCAGTTCTTC,CATSALGSDRGSYNEQFF
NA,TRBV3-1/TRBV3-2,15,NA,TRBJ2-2,TGTGCCAGCAGCCAAGATCTGTCCGGGACCGGGGAGCTGTTTTTT,CASSQDLSGTGELFF
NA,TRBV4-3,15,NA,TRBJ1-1,TGCGCCAGCAGCCAAGAGGAGGGGCAAAACACTGAAGCTTTCTTT,CASSQEEGQNTEAFF
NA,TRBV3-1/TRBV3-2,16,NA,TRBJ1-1,TGTGCCAGTAACCCTGCGGGGAGGGCGGGGGGCACTGAAGCTTTCTTT,CASNPAGRAGGTEAFF
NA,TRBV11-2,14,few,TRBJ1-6,TGTGCCAGCAGCTTAGGGCGGGTCGGGTCACCCCTCCACTTT,CASSLGRVGSPLHF
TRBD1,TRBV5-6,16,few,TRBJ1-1,TGTGCCAGCAGCGCCGGGACAGGGACCGGGAACACTGAAGCTTTCTTT,CASSAGTGTGNTEAFF
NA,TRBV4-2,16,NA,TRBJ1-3,TGTGCCAGCAGCCAAGATCCGGTGGGCGCTGGAAACACCATATATTTT,CASSQDPVGAGNTIYF
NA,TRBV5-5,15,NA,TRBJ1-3,TGTGCCAGCACCCTTCAGGGGAGGGCTGGAAACACCATATATTTT,CASTLQGRAGNTIYF
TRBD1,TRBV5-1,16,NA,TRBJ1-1,TGCGCCAGCAGGAAGGGAACAGGACAGGCCAACACTGAAGCTTTCTTT,CASRKGTGQANTEAFF
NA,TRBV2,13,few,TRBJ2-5,TGTGCCAGCAGCGGTTTTGCCCAAGAGACCCAGTACTTC,CASSGFAQETQYF
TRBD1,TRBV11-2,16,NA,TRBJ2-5,TGTGCCACCGGCCCGGGGACAGGATTAATTCCGGAGACCCAGTACTTC,CATGPGTGLIPETQYF
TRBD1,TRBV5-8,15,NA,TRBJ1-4,TGTGCCAGCAGCCTCCGGGACAGGTTGGGGGAAAAACTGTTTTTT,CASSLRDRLGEKLFF
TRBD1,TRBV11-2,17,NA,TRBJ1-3,TGTGCCAGCAGCTCGCTCCCGGGACAGGGCTCTGGAAACACCATATATTTT,CASSSLPGQGSGNTIYF
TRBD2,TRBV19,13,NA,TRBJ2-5,TGTGCCAGTAGTCTTCGGGGGGAAGAGACCCAGTACTTC,CASSLRGEETQYF
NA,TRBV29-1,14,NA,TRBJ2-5,TGCAGCGTTGAAGATCCGGGTTTCCGGGAGACCCAGTACTTC,CSVEDPGFRETQYF
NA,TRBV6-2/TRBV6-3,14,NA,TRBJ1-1,TGTGCCAGCAGTCCGGGCCGGGAAAACACTGAAGCTTTCTTT,CASSPGRENTEAFF
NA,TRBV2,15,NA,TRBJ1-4,TGTGCCAGCAGCGAACTTTCCGGAGGAGATGAAAAACTGTTTTTT,CASSELSGGDEKLFF
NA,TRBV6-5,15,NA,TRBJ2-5,TGTGCCAGCAGTTATAACGGGGCCCAGGGGGAGACCCAGTACTTC,CASSYNGAQGETQYF
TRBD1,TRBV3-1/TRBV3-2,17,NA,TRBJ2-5,TGTGCCAGCAGCCAAGACCGGGACAGGGTCCCCGGGGGGACCCAGTACTTC,CASSQDRDRVPGGTQYF
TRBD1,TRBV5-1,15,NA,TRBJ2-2,TGCGCCAGCAGCTTGGCGGCAGGGGGCACCGGGGAGCTGTTTTTT,CASSLAAGGTGELFF
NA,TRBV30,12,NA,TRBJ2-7,TGTGCCTGGAGTGTAAGAGCGGGCGAGCAGTACTTC,CAWSVRAGEQYF
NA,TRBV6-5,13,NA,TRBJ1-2,TGTGCCAGCAGTTTAGCAGGGGCGTATGGCTACACCTTC,CASSLAGAYGYTF
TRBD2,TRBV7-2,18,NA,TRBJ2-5,TGTGCCAGCAGCACGAGGACTAGCGGGCTAATGTTACAAGAGACCCAGTACTTC,CASSTRTSGLMLQETQYF
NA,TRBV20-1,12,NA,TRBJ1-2,TGCAGTGCTAGTGTGGGGGGGCTAGGCTACACCTTC,CSASVGGLGYTF
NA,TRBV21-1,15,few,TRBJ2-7,TGTGCCAGCAGCGGGTACAGGGGCAAGGCTGACGAGCAGTACTTC,CASSGYRGKADEQYF
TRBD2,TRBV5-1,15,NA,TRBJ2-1,TGCGCCAGCAGCGAGGGACTAGCGGGGATGAATGAGCAGTTCTTC,CASSEGLAGMNEQFF
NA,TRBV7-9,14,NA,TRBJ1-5,TGTGCCAGCAGCCGGGACATCCTCGGGGAGCCCCAGCATTTT,CASSRDILGEPQHF
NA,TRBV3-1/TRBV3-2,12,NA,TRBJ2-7,TGTGCCAGCAGCCAAGTGGGCCACGAGCAGTACTTC,CASSQVGHEQYF
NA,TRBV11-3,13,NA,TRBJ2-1,TGTGCCAGCAGCCTGGGGCCCTACAATGAGCAGTTCTTC,CASSLGPYNEQFF
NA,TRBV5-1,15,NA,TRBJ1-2,TGCGCCAGCAGCTTGGGAGGCAGCCTTCGAGGGGGCTACACCTTC,CASSLGGSLRGGYTF
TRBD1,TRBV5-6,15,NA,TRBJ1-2,TGTGCCAGCAGCTTGGAGGACAGGGCCCCCTATGGCTACACCTTC,CASSLEDRAPYGYTF
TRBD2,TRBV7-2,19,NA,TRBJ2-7,TGTGCCAGCAGCTTGGGGCCAGCGGGGGGGCTAGGTAGAACCTACGAGCAGTACTTC,CASSLGPAGGLGRTYEQYF
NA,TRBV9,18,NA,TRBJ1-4,TGTGCCAGCAGCTCACCGGGACAAAGACTATCTCGTAATGAAAAACTGTTTTTT,CASSSPGQRLSRNEKLFF
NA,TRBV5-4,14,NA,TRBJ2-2,TGTGCCAGCAGCTTCATAAGCGTAACCGGGGAGCTGTTTTTT,CASSFISVTGELFF
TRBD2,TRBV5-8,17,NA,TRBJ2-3,TGTGCCAGCAGCCACCGTCGGAGCGGGGGGGCCATAGATACGCAGTATTTT,CASSHRRSGGAIDTQYF
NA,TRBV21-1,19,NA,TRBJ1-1,TGTGCCAGCAGCAAAGGGGGGACAGGGAGTAGTGGGATGAACACTGAAGCTTTCTTT,CASSKGGTGSSGMNTEAFF
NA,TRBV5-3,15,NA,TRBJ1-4,TGTGCCAGAAGCCCTAGATTAACAACTAATGAAAAACTGTTTTTT,CARSPRLTTNEKLFF
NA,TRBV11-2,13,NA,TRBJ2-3,TGTGCCAGCAGCTTGGGCCAGTCGGATACGCAGTATTTT,CASSLGQSDTQYF
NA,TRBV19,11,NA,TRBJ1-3,TGTGCCAGTAAGGGGAGGAACACCATATATTTT,CASKGRNTIYF
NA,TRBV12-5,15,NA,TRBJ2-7,TGTGCTAGTGGTCCCCTGGGCTCCCCTTTCCCCGAGCAGTACTTC,CASGPLGSPFPEQYF
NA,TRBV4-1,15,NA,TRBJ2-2,TGCGCCAGCAGCCAAGTTATCAGGGACACCGGGGAGCTGTTTTTT,CASSQVIRDTGELFF
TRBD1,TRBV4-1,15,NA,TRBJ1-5,TGCGCCAGCAGCCACCCGGACAGGAGCAATCAGCCCCAGCATTTT,CASSHPDRSNQPQHF
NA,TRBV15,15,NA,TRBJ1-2,TGTGCCACCAGCACGGGAACAGCCGGCCCCTATGGCTACACCTTC,CATSTGTAGPYGYTF
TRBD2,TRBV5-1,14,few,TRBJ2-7,TGCGCCAGCAGCTTACTAGCGGGCGGTTACGAGCAGTACTTC,CASSLLAGGYEQYF
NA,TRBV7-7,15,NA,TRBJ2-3,TGTGCCAGCAGCATAGGGGACTTCAGCACAGATACGCAGTATTTT,CASSIGDFSTDTQYF
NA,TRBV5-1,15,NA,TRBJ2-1,TGCGCCAGCAGCTTGGTTCGACAGGCCTACAATGAGCAGTTCTTC,CASSLVRQAYNEQFF